This T cell receptor beta chain appears in the sequencing data of a study of blood T cell repertoires in COVID-19. This clone was counted only a few times. The CDR3 loop spans 12 amino acids. Germline V gene lookup returns CDR1 SGHRS and CDR2 YFSETQ. The V and J ends lost 4 bases and 10 bases respectively, with 14 bases between them. Sequenced by immunoSEQ multiplex PCR; TCRdb stores in-frame clones only, minus some. The profile covers some 200,000 clones, with just under 85% appearing a single time and 6% to 8% taken by the ten largest. V and J are TRBV5-1 and TRBJ1-2, with D possibly TRBD1 on 6 matching bases. Sequenced input: peripheral blood. This sequence originates from a human donor with acute or convalescent COVID-19. The donor label of this sample is uncertain. This chain's CDR3 is CASSPDRLAYTF. CDR3 nucleotides: TGCGCCAGCAGCCCAGACAGGCTCGCCTACACCTTC.